The 20 T cell receptor beta chains reported below all come from one sample, sequenced in a study of cytomegalovirus exposure and HLA in healthy donors. The repertoire was sequenced with immunoSEQ multiplex PCR; TCRdb's copy has only in-frame clones and lacks some. The data hold some 250,000 clones, with around 88% observed a single time. The specimen was PBMCs. The origin of the receptors is a woman in her 30s in good health and CMV-seropositive.

J is TRBJ2-1 and V is TRBV6-5; D possibly corresponds to TRBD2 (6 bases). The CDR3 spans 14 residues. V was shortened by 7 bases and J by 8 bases, with 18 bases between the two germline ends. The germline V gene encodes CDR1 MNHEY and CDR2 SVGAGI. The CDR3 spells CASTGDSYGDEQFF. The CDR3 DNA reads TGTGCCAGCACCGGGGACTCTTATGGCGATGAGCAGTTCTTC.

The chain couples TRBV5-4 to TRBJ2-5, with 9 bases that match TRBD2. V gave up 1 base and J gave up 0 bases; unmatched junction bases: 4. Looked up from germline, CDR1 is SGHNT and CDR2 is YYREEE (reference sequence). The CDR3 sequence is 16 residues long. CDR3 coding DNA: TGTGCCAGCAGCTTGTTCGTAGCGGGAGACCAAGAGACCCAGTACTTC. Amino acids: CASSLFVAGDQETQYF.

The chain employs TRBV5-1 and TRBJ1-2; D might be TRBD1 (5 bases). The CDR3 loop spans 13 amino acids. Looked up from germline, CDR1 is SGHRS and CDR2 is YFSETQ. V dropped 0 bases and J dropped 3 bases, with 6 bases sitting between them. CDR3 loop: CASSLVQDYGYTF. In DNA, the CDR3 is TGCGCCAGCAGCTTGGTACAGGACTATGGCTACACCTTC.

J is TRBJ2-2 and V is TRBV11-3, with TRBD1 matching 7 bases. V dropped 5 bases and J dropped 3; count of bases not matched to a gene: 6. The CDR3 covers 15 residues. Germline V gene lookup returns CDR1 SGHNT and CDR2 YENEEA. The CDR3 reads CASSPRDSHTGELFF. For the CDR3, the DNA is TGTGCCAGCAGCCCCCGGGACAGCCACACCGGGGAGCTGTTTTTT. The entire variable domain, with the rest obtained from reference TRBV11-3 and TRBJ2-2, is as follows: EAGVVQSPRYKIIEKKQPVAFWCNPISGHNTLYWYLQNLGQGPELLIRYENEEAVDDSQLPKDRFSAERLKGVDSTLKIQPAELGDSAVYLCASSPRDSHTGELFFGEGSRLTVL.

This clone showed up just once. The chain has TRBV6-1 and TRBJ1-1; 8 positions match TRBD1. Germline CDR1 MNHNS, CDR2 SASEGT. The CDR3 spans 14 residues. The V and J ends lost 6 bases and 3 bases, in that order; junction bases with no gene match: 6. The CDR3 region has the DNA TGTGCCAGCAGGAAGGGACAGGCGGACACTGAAGCTTTCTTT. Translated, it gives CASRKGQADTEAFF.

The chain employs TRBV5-6 and TRBJ2-4, with D maybe TRBD2 (6 bases). The germline CDR1 and CDR2 sequences are SGHDT and YYEEEE. The ends were cut back, 0 bases at V and 5 bases at J, with 6 bases in the middle. The CDR3 runs to 13 residues. The CDR3 region is CASSLAGENIQYF. Written as DNA, the CDR3 is TGTGCCAGCAGCTTGGCGGGAGAAAACATTCAGTACTTC. Supplemented by reference TRBV5-6 and TRBJ2-4, the full variable domain reads DAGVTQSPTHLIKTRGQQVTLRCSPKSGHDTVSWYQQALGQGPQFIFQYYEEEERQRGNFPDRFSGHQFPNYSSELNVNALLLGDSALYLCASSLAGENIQYFGAGTRLSVL.

V and J are TRBV2 and TRBJ2-1; 9 bases are shared with TRBD2. Trimming took 2 bases from V and 3 from J; bases not matched to a gene: 2. CDR3 size: 15 residues. CDR1 is SNHLY, CDR2 FYNNEI, per germline. For the CDR3, the DNA is TGTGCCAGCAGTGAACTAGCGGGACTCTACAATGAGCAGTTCTTC. This codes for CASSELAGLYNEQFF.

This clone occurred once. The genes are TRBV4-1 and TRBJ1-5; D is ambiguous. Germline V gene data show CDR1 as MGHRA and CDR2 as YSYEKL. V was clipped by 0 bases and J by 10 bases, with 13 bases between them. CDR3 length: 14 amino acids. For the CDR3, the DNA is TGCGCCAGCAGCCAAGAAGGAGGGTGGGGTCCCCAGCATTTT. Its translation: CASSQEGGWGPQHF.

CDR3 coding DNA: TGTGCCAGCACACCTAACGGACAGACTTTCTCTGGGGCCAACGTCCTGACTTTC. Protein: CASTPNGQTFSGANVLTF. This chain joins TRBV27 and TRBJ2-6; maybe TRBD1 (6 bases). Trimming removed 7 bases from V and 0 bases from J, with 19 bases in between. This CDR3 is built from 18 residues. Germline V gene data show CDR1 as MNHEY and CDR2 as SMNVEV (reference sequence). Combining the CDR3 with reference TRBV27 and TRBJ2-6 gives the whole variable domain EAQVTQNPRYLITVTGKKLTVTCSQNMNHEYMSWYRQDPGLGLRQIYYSMNVEVTDKGDVPEGYKVSRKEKRNFPLILESPSPNQTSLYFCASTPNGQTFSGANVLTFGAGSRLTVL.

As for this clone: At the DNA level, this CDR3 is encoded by other sequences in the same sample as well. The chain links TRBV5-1 to TRBJ2-7, with 9 bases matching TRBD2. CDR1 SGHRS and CDR2 YFSETQ come from the germline V gene. The CDR3 totals 15 residues. Trimming at V came to 0 bases and at J to 4 bases, leaving 5 bases not matched to a gene. CDR3 residues: CASSLGAGGPYEQYF. CDR3 sequence (DNA): TGCGCCAGCAGCTTGGGGGCGGGAGGGCCTTACGAGCAGTACTTC.

This chain joins TRBV21-1 and TRBJ2-1; TRBD2 is taken as the D call from the table, unchecked against the DNA. TRBV21-1 corresponds to a pseudogene. The CDR3 is 19 residues long. The CDR3 sequence is CASSKVGLAGVSPPNEQFF. CDR3 nucleotide sequence: TGTGCCAGCAGCAAAGTTGGACTAGCGGGAGTATCCCCCCCCAATGAGCAGTTCTTC.

This chain joins TRBV27 and TRBJ1-1; D is undetermined. From germline, CDR1 is MNHEY and CDR2 SMNVEV (reference sequence). The V end was cut by 5 bases, the J end by 0 bases, with 10 bases between. The CDR3 has 14 residues. The CDR3 DNA follows: TGTGCCAGCAGTCCGGGGATGATGAACACTGAAGCTTTCTTT. Protein: CASSPGMMNTEAFF.

The chain joins TRBV27 to TRBJ2-7; TRBD2 matches at 7 bases. Germline V gene data show CDR1 as MNHEY and CDR2 as SMNVEV (reference sequence). The CDR3 sequence is 15 residues long. V lost 6 bases, J lost 5 bases, and 13 bases stayed unmatched. This CDR3 is CASRNIGAGVHEQYF. The CDR3 DNA is TGTGCCAGCAGAAATATTGGGGCGGGAGTGCACGAGCAGTACTTC.

J is TRBJ2-7 and V is TRBV30; 10 bases fit TRBD1. V shed 4 bases and J 3 bases; nucleotides not matched to a gene: 3. Germline CDR1 GTSNPN, CDR2 SVGIG (reference sequence). The CDR3 totals 13 residues. DNA for the CDR3: TGTGCCTGGATCCGGGACAGGGGCTACGAGCAGTACTTC. Its protein is CAWIRDRGYEQYF.

The chain joins TRBV27 to TRBJ2-6; D ambiguous. Germline V gives CDR1 MNHEY, CDR2 SMNVEV (reference sequence). The CDR3 length is 15 residues. V lost 5 bases and J lost 0, with 8 bases in between. The DNA of the CDR3 is TGTGCCAGCAGTCGGAGCTTCTCTGGGGCCAACGTCCTGACTTTC. This encodes CASSRSFSGANVLTF.

The chain links TRBV4-1 to TRBJ2-3, with a possible D match to TRBD1 (6 bases). Germline assignment: CDR1 MGHRA and CDR2 YSYEKL. V dropped 0 bases and J dropped 2 bases, with 15 bases sitting between them. The CDR3 length is 17 residues. CDR3 sequence (DNA): TGCGCCAGCAGCCAAGATAACGGACAGACGGACACAGATACGCAGTATTTT. Translation gives CASSQDNGQTDTDTQYF.

This chain uses TRBV4-2 with TRBJ1-1; D gene ambiguous. Trimming took 1 base from V and 3 from J, leaving 12 bases between them. Looked up from germline, CDR1 is LGHNA and CDR2 is YNFKEQ. This CDR3 has 15 amino acids. The CDR3 DNA reads as TGTGCCAGCAGCCAAGTGGGGAGGGAGGACACTGAAGCTTTCTTT. Translation gives CASSQVGREDTEAFF.

This rearrangement joins TRBV27 to TRBJ2-1; 11 nucleotides align to TRBD2. There are 15 residues in the CDR3. Trimming removed 6 bases from V and 5 bases from J; junction bases left unmatched: 6. Germline V lookup: CDR1 MNHEY, CDR2 SMNVEV (reference sequence). The CDR3 sequence: CASSSGTSGDNEQFF. The CDR3 region has the DNA TGTGCCAGCAGCTCCGGGACTAGCGGCGACAATGAGCAGTTCTTC.

The chain couples TRBV16 to TRBJ1-1; tentatively, D is TRBD1 (5 bases). The CDR3 contains 15 residues. V lost 4 bases, J lost 1 base, and 13 bases lay in between. Germline CDR1 reads KGHSY; CDR2 reads FQNENV. The CDR3: CASSRGGPRNTEAFF. The CDR3, as DNA: TGTGCCAGCAGCCGGGGGGGACCTAGGAACACTGAAGCTTTCTTT.

The chain carries TRBV6-5 and TRBJ2-2; D possibly corresponds to TRBD2 (5 bases). Trimming removed 6 bases from V and 4 bases from J, with 6 bases in between. Germline V gene lookup returns CDR1 MNHEY and CDR2 SVGAGI. This CDR3 is 12 amino acids long. The CDR3 is CASSLATGELFF. CDR3 DNA: TGTGCCAGCAGCCTAGCCACCGGGGAGCTGTTTTTT.